One sample yielded the 26 T cell receptor beta chains listed below, sequenced in a study of blood T cells in healthy people across ages. Primed by a sample-barcoded 5' primer and a J-beta primer mix, a second PCR proceeded for about 7 to 12 cycles. One entry per CDR3 protein results from TCRdb running MiXCR on the 5' RACE reads. The sample lists some 900,000 distinct CDR3 sequences, around 49% occurring once. The sequencing sample was made of blood. These receptor sequences come from a man aged 25-40 years in good health.

Only a few counts were recorded for this clonotype. V usage is TRBV4-1 and J usage is TRBJ2-7; D may be TRBD2 (6 bases). The CDR3 has 14 amino acids. Germline CDR1 is MGHRA and CDR2 is YSYEKL. V was trimmed by 8 bases and J by 6 bases, leaving 20 bases between them. The CDR3 nucleotides read TGCGCCAGCGCGACCCTCAGACTAGTACCCGAGCAGTACTTC. Its protein is CASATLRLVPEQYF.

The chain carries TRBV20-1 and TRBJ1-2; 7 nucleotides agree with TRBD1. Trimming removed 0 bases from V and 8 bases from J; junction bases left unmatched: 6. The CDR3 contains 13 residues. CDR1 is DFQATT, CDR2 SNEGSKA, per germline (reference sequence). CDR3 loop: CSARDQGGGGYTF. CDR3 DNA sequence: TGCAGTGCTAGAGATCAGGGGGGGGGAGGCTACACCTTC.

J is TRBJ2-3 and V is TRBV18; 7 positions match TRBD2. Germline CDR1 reads KGHSH; CDR2 reads LQKENI. Trimming cost V 3 bases and J 4 bases; bases outside gene matches: 10. The CDR3 extends over 16 amino acids. CDR3 in DNA: TGTGCCAGCTCACCGGGGGGGACCTTGGGCGCAGATACGCAGTATTTT. This gives the protein CASSPGGTLGADTQYF.

The chain carries TRBV9 and TRBJ2-5; no definite D call. CDR3 length: 14 amino acids. Germline lookup yields CDR1 SGDLS and CDR2 YYNGEE. Trimming cost V 0 bases and J 4 bases, with 10 bases left between them. CDR3 nucleotide sequence: TGTGCCAGCAGCGTAGATCTGGGCCTAGAGACCCAGTACTTC. Translation gives CASSVDLGLETQYF. Based on the CDR3 plus reference TRBV9 and TRBJ2-5, the full variable domain is DSGVTQTPKHLITATGQRVTLRCSPRSGDLSVYWYQQSLDQGLQFLIQYYNGEERAKGNILERFSAQQFPDLHSELNLSSLELGDSALYFCASSVDLGLETQYFGPGTRLLVL.

This chain connects TRBV20-1 to TRBJ2-4, with D hard to call. The J call may be faulty, since TRBJ2-7 better matches the DNA end. Germline V gene lookup returns CDR1 DFQATT and CDR2 SNEGSKA (reference sequence). This CDR3 region has 10 residues. Here the CDR3 reads CSASAYEQYF. The CDR3, as DNA: TGCAGTGCTAGTGCCTACGAGCAGTACTTC.

The chain employs TRBV7-2 and TRBJ2-4, with a weak D call TRBD2 (6 bases). V shed 6 bases and J shed 2 bases, with 17 bases lying between them. Germline CDR1 SGHTA, CDR2 FQGNSA. The CDR3 is 16 amino acids. CDR3 DNA sequence: TGTGCCAGCAGACCTGAACCGGGACTTACCAAAAACATTCAGTACTTC. It translates to CASRPEPGLTKNIQYF.

CDR3 in amino acids: CASSLGLPRDEQYF. CDR3 DNA sequence: TGTGCCAGCAGTCTAGGCCTCCCCAGGGACGAGCAGTACTTC. This chain uses TRBV12-3 or TRBV12-4 with TRBJ2-5, with D possibly TRBD1 on 5 matching bases. The J call may be faulty, since TRBJ2-7 better matches the DNA end. This CDR3 has 14 amino acids.

This rearrangement joins TRBV29-1 to TRBJ1-6; tentative D call: TRBD1 (5 bases). CDR1 SQVTM and CDR2 ANQGSEA come from the germline V gene. V lost 4 bases, J lost 8 bases, and 18 bases lay in between. The CDR3 spans 15 residues. CDR3: CSVVLDSNSDSPLHF. CDR3 DNA: TGCAGCGTTGTCCTAGACAGTAATTCAGATTCACCCCTCCACTTT.

This clonotype showed up just a few times. The V and J genes are TRBV27 and TRBJ2-3; 13 positions match TRBD2. Germline loops: CDR1 MNHEY, CDR2 SMNVEV (reference sequence). The V and J ends lost 7 bases and 0 bases, in that order; junction bases with no gene match: 13. CDR3 length: 19 residues. Here the CDR3 DNA reads TGTGCCAGCACCACCACGAGGACTAGCGGGGGACCAAGCACAGATACGCAGTATTTT. It yields the protein CASTTTRTSGGPSTDTQYF.

This clonotype came up a few times. This rearrangement joins TRBV20-1 to TRBJ2-1; 7 bases map to TRBD1. Trimming cost V 6 bases and J 5 bases; bases outside gene matches: 7. The germline gives CDR1 DFQATT, CDR2 SNEGSKA (reference sequence). The CDR3 consists of 13 residues. CDR3 coding DNA: TGCAGTGCCGGACAGGAACTCGACAATGAGCAGTTCTTC. Its protein product is CSAGQELDNEQFF.

J is TRBJ2-3 and V is TRBV29-1, with D possibly being TRBD1 (5 bases). This CDR3 comprises 12 residues. Per the germline V gene, CDR1 is SQVTM and CDR2 is ANQGSEA. Trimming pared 4 bases from V and 0 bases from J, leaving 5 bases between. CDR3 residues: CSVGGSTDTQYF. As DNA, the CDR3 is TGCAGCGTTGGGGGCAGCACAGATACGCAGTATTTT.

This chain uses TRBV7-3 with TRBJ1-5; D gene uncertain. The CDR3 is made up of 13 amino acids. The V gene lost 5 bases and the J gene lost 5 bases, with 10 bases spanning the gap. Germline CDR1 is SGHTA and CDR2 is FQGTGA. The CDR3 nucleotides read TGTGCCAGCAGCGTGGGGTTTGATCAGCCCCAGCATTTT. Translated: CASSVGFDQPQHF. The full variable domain, in which reference TRBV7-3 and TRBJ1-5 provide the parts outside the CDR3, is GAGVSQTPSNKVTEKGKYVELRCDPISGHTALYWYRQSLGQGPEFLIYFQGTGAADDSGLPNDRFFAVRPEGSVSTLKIQRTERGDSAVYLCASSVGFDQPQHFGDGTRLSIL.

In its sample, this clonotype was seen once. The rearrangement joins TRBV30 to TRBJ2-7; D possibly corresponds to TRBD1 (5 bases). This CDR3 region has 13 residues. The V end lost 3 bases, the J end lost 4 bases, and 13 bases lay between the germline ends. Looked up from germline, CDR1 is GTSNPN and CDR2 is SVGIG (reference sequence). Here the CDR3 reads CAWSGTGAYEQYF. CDR3 coding DNA: TGTGCCTGGAGCGGTACAGGCGCATACGAGCAGTACTTC.

This chain connects TRBV11-1 to TRBJ2-7, with D unclear. The V and J ends lost 3 bases and 4 bases respectively, with 10 bases between them. CDR3 length equals 13 residues. Germline assignment: CDR1 SGHAT and CDR2 FQDESV (reference sequence). The CDR3 is CASSFRAEYEQYF. The CDR3 DNA reads TGTGCCAGCAGCTTTCGGGCGGAATACGAGCAGTACTTC.

In its sample, this clonotype was seen a few times. The chain couples TRBV7-6 to TRBJ1-2; no definite D call. The CDR3 totals 12 residues. The germline V gene has CDR1 SGHVS and CDR2 FNYEAQ. The V and J ends lost 5 bases and 6 bases respectively, with 10 bases between them. The chain's CDR3 is CASSVRRDGYTF. For the CDR3, the DNA is TGTGCCAGCAGCGTAAGACGAGATGGCTACACCTTC.

The chain carries TRBV9 and TRBJ2-3, with 15 bases fitting TRBD2. The germline V gene has CDR1 SGDLS and CDR2 YYNGEE. The CDR3 runs 18 residues. J gave up 2 bases and V 4 bases, and 8 bases lay outside the gene matches. The CDR3 reads CASSPRGLAGGFTDTQYF. CDR3 nucleotide sequence: TGTGCCAGCAGCCCCAGAGGACTAGCGGGGGGGTTCACAGATACGCAGTATTTT.

V and J are TRBV6-4 and TRBJ1-2; 11 bases are a match to TRBD1. Germline V gene data show CDR1 as MRHNA and CDR2 as SNTAGT. The length of the CDR3 is 15 residues. With 6 bases clipped from V and 4 bases from J, the junction kept 7 bases outside the gene matches. As DNA, the CDR3 is TGTGCCAGCAGCCAATTCGGGACAGGGGGCTATGGCTACACCTTC. Residues: CASSQFGTGGYGYTF.

This chain links TRBV19 with TRBJ2-5; possibly TRBD2 for D (7 bases). CDR3 length: 15 residues. The V end was cut by 5 bases, the J end by 0 bases, with 13 bases between. Germline CDR1 is LNHDA and CDR2 is SQIVND (reference sequence). The CDR3 is CASSARGLYQETQYF. CDR3 nucleotides: TGTGCCAGTAGTGCGCGGGGGCTGTACCAAGAGACCCAGTACTTC.

V usage is TRBV27 and J usage is TRBJ1-6; 8 bases map to TRBD1. The CDR3 spans 15 residues. Per the germline V gene, CDR1 is MNHEY and CDR2 is SMNVEV (reference sequence). The V gene end was trimmed by 7 bases and the J gene end by 6 bases; junction bases not matched to a gene: 8. CDR3 nucleotide sequence: TGTGCCAGCACCCCTAGGACAGGGCCTAATTCACCCCTCCACTTT. Its protein product is CASTPRTGPNSPLHF.

The chain has TRBV9 and TRBJ1-1; no firm D call. Germline assignment: CDR1 SGDLS and CDR2 YYNGEE. The CDR3 loop spans 14 amino acids. Trimming removed 2 bases from V and 1 base from J, with 9 bases in between. The CDR3 is CASSVDGRNTEAFF. The CDR3 DNA reads TGTGCCAGCAGCGTCGACGGGAGGAACACTGAAGCTTTCTTT.

In this sample, this clonotype turned up a few times. The chain couples TRBV5-1 to TRBJ2-3; the D gene could be TRBD1 or TRBD2 (5 bases each). V was shortened by 1 base and J by 3 bases, with 12 bases between the two germline ends. This CDR3 spans 15 amino acids. Germline V lookup: CDR1 SGHRS, CDR2 YFSETQ. CDR3 nucleotide sequence: TGCGCCAGCAGCTTGCCGAGGGGCCTAACAGATACGCAGTATTTT. Amino acid sequence: CASSLPRGLTDTQYF.

The CDR3 nucleotides read TGTGCCAGCAGTGAAGCGCTGGGACAGGGGGTGAATGAGCAGTTCTTC. Translating it yields CASSEALGQGVNEQFF. The rearrangement uses TRBV6-1 and TRBJ2-1; 11 bases fit TRBD1. V dropped 0 bases and J dropped 7; count of bases not matched to a gene: 5. The CDR3 consists of 16 residues. Looked up from germline, CDR1 is MNHNS and CDR2 is SASEGT.

This clonotype was detected once. The V gene is TRBV12-3 or TRBV12-4, the J gene TRBJ2-2; 12 bases map to TRBD1. The V and J ends lost 5 bases and 5 bases, in that order; junction bases with no gene match: 9. This CDR3 comprises 17 residues. In DNA form, the CDR3 reads TGTGCCAGCAGTACCGGGACAGGGGGCTTGGAAACCGGGGAGCTGTTTTTT. Protein product: CASSTGTGGLETGELFF.

V usage is TRBV20-1 and J usage is TRBJ2-5; D possibly uses TRBD1 or TRBD2 (5 bases each). This CDR3 has 16 amino acids. Germline loops: CDR1 DFQATT, CDR2 SNEGSKA (reference sequence). Trimming took off 0 bases at V and 3 bases at J, with 17 bases between the two ends. Here the CDR3 DNA reads TGCAGTGCTAGAGATAGTGTGGGGACGGCCAAAGAGACCCAGTACTTC. Amino acid sequence: CSARDSVGTAKETQYF.

This clonotype was seen ten or more times. The V call is TRBV7-8, the J call TRBJ2-7, with D hard to call. Trimming took off 7 bases at V and 0 bases at J, with 10 bases between the two ends. Germline V lookup: CDR1 SGHVS, CDR2 FQNEAQ. CDR3 length: 13 residues. CDR3 amino acids: CASTQDTSYEQYF. CDR3 DNA sequence: TGTGCCAGCACTCAAGATACCTCCTACGAGCAGTACTTC.

This chain links TRBV10-3 with TRBJ1-3, with D unresolved. Trimming shortened V by 10 bases and J by 0 bases, and 10 bases separated the two germline ends. The CDR3 runs to 13 residues. The germline gives CDR1 ENHRY, CDR2 SYGVKD. CDR3 nucleotides: TGTGCCACGAGACCGACCTCTGGAAACACCATATATTTT. Its protein product is CATRPTSGNTIYF.